What follows are 21 T cell receptor beta chains derived from one specimen sequenced in a study of T cell responses to AZD1222 COVID-19 vaccine. TCRdb's copy holds only in-frame clones and misses some; the assay was immunoSEQ multiplex PCR. The sample carries roughly 180,000 clones, roughly nine tenths recorded once. This material consisted of peripheral blood, taken on day 0 of AZD1222 vaccination. The receptors were sampled from an adult in good health.

The chain joins TRBV10-3 to TRBJ1-2; TRBD1 might be the D (6 bases). The germline V gene encodes CDR1 ENHRY and CDR2 SYGVKD. The ends were cut back, 7 bases at V and 6 bases at J, with 12 bases in the middle. The CDR3 spans 12 residues. The CDR3 bases are TGTGCCATCAACTGGGGGGACAATGGCTACACCTTC. It translates to CAINWGDNGYTF.

This clone was seen once. The chain has TRBV6-5 and TRBJ1-2, with D possibly being TRBD1 (5 bases). Germline CDR1 MNHEY, CDR2 SVGAGI. V gave up 6 bases and J gave up 3 bases, with 8 bases separating them. CDR3 length: 12 amino acids. Written as DNA, the CDR3 is TGTGCCAGCAGCAGGGACTACTATGGCTACACCTTC. Its protein product is CASSRDYYGYTF.

This clone appeared once. This chain links TRBV6-1 with TRBJ1-5, with D possibly TRBD1 on 5 matching bases. Trimming removed 2 bases from V and 5 bases from J, with 10 bases in between. In germline, CDR1 is MNHNS, CDR2 SASEGT. The CDR3 is 14 residues long. The chain's CDR3 is CASSESWGDQPQHF. DNA of the CDR3: TGTGCCAGCAGTGAATCGTGGGGCGATCAGCCCCAGCATTTT.

The chain uses TRBV9 and TRBJ2-7, with 7 bases identical to TRBD1. V gave up 3 bases and J gave up 0 bases; unmatched junction bases: 3. The CDR3 has 14 residues. CDR1 and CDR2 (germline): SGDLS, YYNGEE. CDR3 in DNA: TGTGCCAGCAGCGGGGACAGTAACTCCTACGAGCAGTACTTC. This translates into CASSGDSNSYEQYF.

This chain links TRBV11-2 with TRBJ2-7; 8 positions match TRBD2. The CDR3 totals 16 residues. Trimming at V came to 5 bases and at J to 12 bases, leaving 21 bases not matched to a gene. From germline, CDR1 is SGHAT and CDR2 FQNNGV. CDR3 region: CASSLPWAKRERLRYF. The CDR3 DNA sequence: TGTGCCAGCAGCCTGCCATGGGCTAAGCGGGAGAGGTTGCGGTACTTC.

This chain uses TRBV15 with TRBJ2-7; 10 positions agree with TRBD1. Germline V gives CDR1 LNHNV, CDR2 YYDKDF (reference sequence). The length of the CDR3 is 15 residues. V lost 0 bases, J lost 5 bases, and 4 bases stayed unmatched. CDR3 bases: TGTGCCACCAGCAGAGATCGACAGGGGGCTAACGAGCAGTACTTC. Its translation: CATSRDRQGANEQYF.

The chain carries TRBV20-1 and TRBJ1-2; D is ambiguous. The germline gives CDR1 DFQATT, CDR2 SNEGSKA (reference sequence). This CDR3 is 9 amino acids long. The CDR3 loop is CSLANGYTF. The CDR3 DNA reads TGCAGCCTGGCTAACGGCTACACCTTC.

The chain employs TRBV27 and TRBJ2-7; TRBD1 or TRBD2 may be the D gene (5 bases each). V was trimmed by 5 bases and J by 3 bases, leaving 11 bases between them. The germline CDR1 and CDR2 sequences are MNHEY and SMNVEV (reference sequence). CDR3 size: 13 residues. CDR3 protein: CASSQGPNYEQYF. CDR3 bases: TGTGCCAGCAGTCAGGGACCCAACTACGAGCAGTACTTC.

V is TRBV28 and J is TRBJ1-2; weak D call: TRBD1 (6 bases). Germline values: CDR1 MDHEN, CDR2 SYDVKM. V dropped 7 bases and J dropped 5 bases, with 11 bases sitting between them. The CDR3 is 12 residues long. This CDR3 is CASTKDRYGYTF. CDR3 bases: TGTGCCAGCACCAAGGACAGATATGGCTACACCTTC.

CDR3 protein: CASSFIGSDTQYF. The CDR3 region has the DNA TGTGCCAGCAGTTTCATAGGTTCGGATACGCAGTATTTT. This chain connects TRBV28 to TRBJ2-3; D unresolved. V was trimmed by 3 bases and J by 6 bases, leaving 10 bases between them. Germline values: CDR1 MDHEN, CDR2 SYDVKM. The CDR3 runs 13 residues.

This chain links TRBV18 with TRBJ1-2; D is possibly TRBD1 (5 bases). Trimming shortened V by 2 bases and J by 5 bases, and 9 bases separated the two germline ends. CDR3 length: 13 amino acids. The germline V gene encodes CDR1 KGHSH and CDR2 LQKENI. DNA for the CDR3: TGTGCCAGCTCACCAGACAGAGATTATGGCTACACCTTC. The encoded protein is CASSPDRDYGYTF.

This sequence joins TRBV19 and TRBJ2-1; D not certain. Germline V gene data show CDR1 as LNHDA and CDR2 as SQIVND (reference sequence). The CDR3 has 14 amino acids. V lost 4 bases to trimming and J lost 2 bases, with 9 bases between them. CDR3 bases: TGTGCCAGTAGTACCCTAACTACCTACAATGAGCAGTTCTTC. Translation: CASSTLTTYNEQFF.

The genes are TRBV10-3 and TRBJ2-7; 7 bases line up with TRBD1. Looked up from germline, CDR1 is ENHRY and CDR2 is SYGVKD. The CDR3 contains 14 residues. V gave up 6 bases and J gave up 7 bases; unmatched junction bases: 12. CDR3 region: CAIRRPGQTTEQYF. The CDR3 coding sequence is TGTGCCATCAGGAGACCGGGACAGACTACGGAGCAGTACTTC.

This clone showed up just once. The V and J genes are TRBV6-5 and TRBJ2-1, with 11 bases aligning to TRBD1. V gave up 8 bases and J gave up 10 bases; unmatched junction bases: 13. Germline CDR1 and CDR2: MNHEY and SVGAGI. The CDR3 has 15 residues. CDR3 DNA: TGTGCCAGCGCCAAAGGCGGACAGGGGGCTGGAGAGCAGTTCTTC. It translates to CASAKGGQGAGEQFF.

The chain joins TRBV27 to TRBJ2-7; D unresolved. This CDR3 has 15 amino acids. CDR1 is MNHEY, CDR2 SMNVEV, per germline (reference sequence). Trimming shortened V by 6 bases and J by 1 base, and 16 bases separated the two germline ends. DNA for the CDR3: TGTGCCAGCAGAGGAAGACTCATTTCTTCCTACGAGCAGTACTTC. Encoded protein: CASRGRLISSYEQYF.

V is TRBV7-6 and J is TRBJ2-5; TRBD1 matches at 11 bases. CDR1 and CDR2 from the germline V gene are SGHVS and FNYEAQ. V lost 1 base, J lost 4 bases, and 2 bases stayed unmatched. The CDR3 is made up of 15 amino acids. CDR3 protein: CASSLGTGGGETQYF. The CDR3 coding sequence is TGTGCCAGCAGCTTAGGGACAGGGGGCGGAGAGACCCAGTACTTC. The full variable domain, in which reference TRBV7-6 and TRBJ2-5 provide the parts outside the CDR3, is GAGVSQSPRYKVTKRGQDVALRCDPISGHVSLYWYRQALGQGPEFLTYFNYEAQQDKSGLPNDRFSAERPEGSISTLTIQRTEQRDSAMYRCASSLGTGGGETQYFGPGTRLLVL.

The chain has TRBV14 and TRBJ2-7; D possibly matches TRBD1 or TRBD2 (5 bases each). V dropped 1 base and J dropped 7 bases, with 17 bases sitting between them. The V gene's germline CDR1 is SGHDN and CDR2 FVKESK. The CDR3 has 15 amino acids. The CDR3 region is CASSQVYRSRGEQYF. The CDR3 DNA reads as TGTGCCAGCAGCCAAGTGTACAGGAGCCGAGGGGAGCAGTACTTC.

This sequence joins TRBV10-1 and TRBJ2-1; 10 nucleotides align to TRBD1. Germline V CDR1 and CDR2: WNHNN, SYGVQD (reference sequence). The CDR3 has 15 residues. Trimming took 8 bases from V and 7 from J; bases not matched to a gene: 11. The CDR3 sequence is CASQDRDRGQNEQFF. The DNA of the CDR3 is TGCGCCAGCCAAGACCGGGACAGGGGTCAGAATGAGCAGTTCTTC.

The CDR3 nucleotides read TGTGCCAGCAGCTTAGAGACGGGAGCTAACTATGGCTACACCTTC. It yields the protein CASSLETGANYGYTF. The genes are TRBV7-9 and TRBJ1-2, with D hard to call. V shed 1 base and J shed 0 bases, with 9 bases lying between them. This CDR3 has 15 amino acids. Germline V gene lookup returns CDR1 SEHNR and CDR2 FQNEAQ (reference sequence).

This clone was observed once. The rearrangement links TRBV27 to TRBJ2-2, with TRBD1 identical over 10 bases. Germline CDR1 reads MNHEY; CDR2 reads SMNVEV (reference sequence). This CDR3 has 14 residues. V lost 8 bases and J lost 6; bases outside the gene matches: 6. The chain's CDR3 is CASLGTGVPGELFF. The DNA of the CDR3 is TGTGCCAGCTTGGGGACAGGGGTCCCCGGGGAGCTGTTTTTT.

The gene calls are TRBV30 and TRBJ1-6, with D unclear. V lost 3 bases to trimming and J lost 9 bases, with 15 bases between them. Germline loops: CDR1 GTSNPN, CDR2 SVGIG (reference sequence). The CDR3 covers 14 residues. The CDR3 sequence is CAWRVTRGGSPLHF. The CDR3 bases are TGTGCCTGGAGGGTGACACGAGGTGGTTCACCCCTCCACTTT.